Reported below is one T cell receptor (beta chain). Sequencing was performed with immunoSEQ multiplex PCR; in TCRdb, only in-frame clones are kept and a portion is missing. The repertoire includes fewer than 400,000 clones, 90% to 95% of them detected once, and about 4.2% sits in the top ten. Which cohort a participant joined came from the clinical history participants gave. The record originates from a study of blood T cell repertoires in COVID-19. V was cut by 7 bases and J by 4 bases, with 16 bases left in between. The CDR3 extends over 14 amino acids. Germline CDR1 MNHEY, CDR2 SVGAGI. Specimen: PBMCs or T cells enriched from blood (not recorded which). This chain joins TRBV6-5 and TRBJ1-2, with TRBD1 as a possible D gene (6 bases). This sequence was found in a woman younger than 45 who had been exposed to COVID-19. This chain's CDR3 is CASMVRDKSYGYTF. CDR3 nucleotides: TGTGCCAGCATGGTCCGGGACAAGTCCTATGGCTACACCTTC.